Following are 4 T cell receptor beta chains from one sample sequenced in a study of blood T cell repertoires in COVID-19. Sequencing was performed with immunoSEQ multiplex PCR; in TCRdb, only in-frame clones are kept and a portion is missing. The sample lists some 70,000 clones, 65% to 85% seen once, with around 13% in the top ten. Material for sequencing was peripheral blood. The receptors shown here come from a man in his fifties with COVID-19, enrolled during active disease.

The rearrangement joins TRBV7-8 to TRBJ2-1, with D hard to call. Germline lookup yields CDR1 SGHVS and CDR2 FQNEAQ. Trimming removed 8 bases from V and 4 bases from J, with 12 bases in between. The CDR3 runs 13 residues. The CDR3 coding sequence is TGTGCCAGCGGGCTAACCCGATACAATGAGCAGTTCTTC. Encoded protein: CASGLTRYNEQFF. The full variable domain, with the rest looked up from reference TRBV7-8 and TRBJ2-1, is GAGVSQSPRYKVAKRGQDVALRCDPISGHVSLFWYQQALGQGPEFLTYFQNEAQLDKSGLPSDRFFAERPEGSVSTLKIQRTQQEDSAVYLCASGLTRYNEQFFGPGTRLTVL.

The V gene is TRBV20-1, the J gene TRBJ1-3; D is unresolved. This CDR3 is built from 12 residues. The V end lost 3 bases, the J end lost 2 bases, and 5 bases lay between the germline ends. The germline CDR1 and CDR2 sequences are DFQATT and SNEGSKA (reference sequence). The CDR3 loop is CSASRTGNTIYF. The CDR3 nucleotides are TGCAGTGCTAGTCGTACTGGAAACACCATATATTTT.

V gene TRBV7-8 combines with J gene TRBJ2-7, with 7 bases identical to TRBD2. Unmatched junction bases numbered 8, after V lost 5 bases and J lost 1 base. The CDR3 contains 15 residues. From germline, CDR1 is SGHVS and CDR2 FQNEAQ. In DNA form, the CDR3 reads TGTGCCAGCAGCGGAACTAGCGATCATTCCTACGAGCAGTACTTC. Translation gives CASSGTSDHSYEQYF.

This clone was picked up many times. The chain links TRBV19 to TRBJ1-2, with D tentatively TRBD1 (5 bases). Germline V gene sequence: CDR1 LNHDA, CDR2 SQIVND (reference sequence). This CDR3 is built from 13 residues. With 1 base removed from V and 6 bases from J, the gap between germline ends came to 9 bases. CDR3 sequence: CASSIGGVDGYTF. Here the CDR3 DNA reads TGTGCCAGTAGTATAGGGGGCGTCGATGGCTACACCTTC.